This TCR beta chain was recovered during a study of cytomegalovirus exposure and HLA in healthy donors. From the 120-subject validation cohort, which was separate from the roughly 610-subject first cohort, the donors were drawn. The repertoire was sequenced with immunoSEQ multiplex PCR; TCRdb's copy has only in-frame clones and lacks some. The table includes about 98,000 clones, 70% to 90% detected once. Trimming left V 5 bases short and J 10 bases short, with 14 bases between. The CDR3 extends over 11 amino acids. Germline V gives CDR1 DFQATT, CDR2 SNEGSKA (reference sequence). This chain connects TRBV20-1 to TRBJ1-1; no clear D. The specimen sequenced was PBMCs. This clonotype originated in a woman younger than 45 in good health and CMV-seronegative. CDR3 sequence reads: CSAPSPGSAFF. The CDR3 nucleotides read TGCAGTGCTCCTAGCCCAGGCTCAGCTTTCTTT.